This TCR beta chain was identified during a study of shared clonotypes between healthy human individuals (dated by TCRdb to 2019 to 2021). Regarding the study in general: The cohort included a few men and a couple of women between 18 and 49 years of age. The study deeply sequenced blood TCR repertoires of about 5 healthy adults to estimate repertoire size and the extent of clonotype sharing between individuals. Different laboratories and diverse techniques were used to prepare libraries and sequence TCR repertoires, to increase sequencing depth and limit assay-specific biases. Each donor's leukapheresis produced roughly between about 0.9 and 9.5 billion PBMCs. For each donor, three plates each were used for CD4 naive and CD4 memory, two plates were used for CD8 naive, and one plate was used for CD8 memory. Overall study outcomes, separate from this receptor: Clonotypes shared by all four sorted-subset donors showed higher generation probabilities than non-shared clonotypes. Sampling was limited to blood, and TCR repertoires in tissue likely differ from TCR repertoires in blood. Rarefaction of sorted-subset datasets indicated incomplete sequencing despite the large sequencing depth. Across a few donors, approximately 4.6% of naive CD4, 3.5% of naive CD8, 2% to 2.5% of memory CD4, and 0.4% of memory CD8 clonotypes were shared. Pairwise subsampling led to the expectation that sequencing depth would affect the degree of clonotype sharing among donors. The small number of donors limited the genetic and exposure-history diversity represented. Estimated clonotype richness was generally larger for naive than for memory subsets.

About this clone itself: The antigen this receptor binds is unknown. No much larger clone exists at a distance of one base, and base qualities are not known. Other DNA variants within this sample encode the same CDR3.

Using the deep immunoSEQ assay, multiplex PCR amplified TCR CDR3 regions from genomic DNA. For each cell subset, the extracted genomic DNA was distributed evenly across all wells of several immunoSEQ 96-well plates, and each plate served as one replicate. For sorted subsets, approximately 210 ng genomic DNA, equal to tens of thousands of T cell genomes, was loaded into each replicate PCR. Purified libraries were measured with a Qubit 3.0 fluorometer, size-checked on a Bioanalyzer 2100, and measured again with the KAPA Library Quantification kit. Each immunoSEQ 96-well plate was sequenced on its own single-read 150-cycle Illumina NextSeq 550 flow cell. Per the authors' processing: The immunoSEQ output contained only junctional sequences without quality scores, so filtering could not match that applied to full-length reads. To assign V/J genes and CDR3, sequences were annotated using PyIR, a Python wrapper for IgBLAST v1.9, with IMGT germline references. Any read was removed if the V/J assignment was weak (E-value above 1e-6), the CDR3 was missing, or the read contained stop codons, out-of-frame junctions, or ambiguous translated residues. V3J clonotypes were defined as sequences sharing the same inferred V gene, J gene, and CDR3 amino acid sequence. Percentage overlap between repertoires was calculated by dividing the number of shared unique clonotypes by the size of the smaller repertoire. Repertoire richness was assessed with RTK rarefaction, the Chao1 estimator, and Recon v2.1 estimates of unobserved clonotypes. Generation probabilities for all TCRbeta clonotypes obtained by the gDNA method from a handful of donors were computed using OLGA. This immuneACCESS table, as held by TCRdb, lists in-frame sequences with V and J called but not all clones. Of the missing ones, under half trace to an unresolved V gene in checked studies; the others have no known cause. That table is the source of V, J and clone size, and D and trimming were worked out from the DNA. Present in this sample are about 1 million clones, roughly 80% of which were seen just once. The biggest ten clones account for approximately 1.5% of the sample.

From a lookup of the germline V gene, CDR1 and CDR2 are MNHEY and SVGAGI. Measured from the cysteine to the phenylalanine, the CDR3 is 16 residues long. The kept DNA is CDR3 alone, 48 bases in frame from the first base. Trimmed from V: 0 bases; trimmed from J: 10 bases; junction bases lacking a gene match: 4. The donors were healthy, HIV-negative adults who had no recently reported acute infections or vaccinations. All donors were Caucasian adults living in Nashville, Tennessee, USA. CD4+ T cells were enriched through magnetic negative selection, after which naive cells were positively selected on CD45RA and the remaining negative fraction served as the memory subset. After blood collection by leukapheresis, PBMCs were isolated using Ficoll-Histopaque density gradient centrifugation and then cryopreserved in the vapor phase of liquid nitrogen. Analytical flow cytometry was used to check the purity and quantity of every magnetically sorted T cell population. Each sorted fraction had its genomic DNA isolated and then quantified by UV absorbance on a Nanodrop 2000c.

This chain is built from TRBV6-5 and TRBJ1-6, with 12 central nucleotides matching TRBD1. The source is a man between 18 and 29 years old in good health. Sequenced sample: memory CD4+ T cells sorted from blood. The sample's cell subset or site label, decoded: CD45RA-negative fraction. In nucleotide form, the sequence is TGTGCCAGCAGTTACTCCTTAGGGACAGGGGGCTCACCCCTCCACTTT. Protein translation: CASSYSLGTGGSPLHF.